The next 5 T cell receptor beta chains were all read from a single sample in a study of CD8 T cells in ankylosing spondylitis. TCRdb fed the 5' RACE reads into MiXCR, producing one record per CDR3 protein. The sample includes roughly 150,000 distinct CDR3 sequences, around 8.9% seen only once; the top ten take more than 13%. Sequencing used blood, either unsorted or a sorted T cell fraction (not recorded which). The receptor source for this set is a female donor with ankylosing spondylitis or in good health (not recorded which).

This chain links TRBV12-3 or TRBV12-4 with TRBJ2-1; 10 bases align to TRBD2. V was pared by 5 bases and J by 4 bases, with 8 bases of the junction left unmatched. This CDR3 is built from 16 residues. CDR3 nucleotides: TGTGCCAGCAGTCCTCTAGCGGGAGTCAATTACAATGAGCAGTTCTTC. Amino acids: CASSPLAGVNYNEQFF.

Regarding this clonotype: With a much larger clone just one base away, this may be a read error. The chain is built from TRBV29-1 and TRBJ2-1, with D uncertain. V was shortened by 4 bases and J by 10 bases, with 14 bases between the two germline ends. Germline CDR1 is SQVTM and CDR2 is ANQGSEA. CDR3 length: 12 amino acids. The CDR3 spells CSVGGDRVEQFF. The CDR3 DNA sequence: TGCAGCGTTGGAGGCGACCGAGTCGAGCAGTTCTTC.

This chain uses TRBV7-2 with TRBJ2-3; D uncertain. CDR3 length equals 12 residues. Trimming took 6 bases from V and 9 from J, leaving 13 bases between them. Germline CDR1 reads SGHTA; CDR2 reads FQGNSA. The CDR3 DNA reads TGTGCCAGCAGTTCCACCATGGAGACGCAGTATTTT. This translates into CASSSTMETQYF.

This clonotype came up a few times. The CDR3 DNA sequence: TGTGCCAGCACCTCAGCGGGATTGCGCAATGAGCAGTTCTTC. Encoded protein: CASTSAGLRNEQFF. The chain links TRBV11-2 to TRBJ2-1; TRBD2 agrees at 7 bases. Germline CDR1 reads SGHAT; CDR2 reads FQNNGV. V was pared by 7 bases and J by 6 bases, with 9 bases of the junction left unmatched. The CDR3 covers 14 residues.

There are a few counts of this clonotype. The chain combines TRBV14 with TRBJ2-2; no definite D call. Between the trimmed V and J ends, which lost 4 bases and 6 bases, there was a span of 15 bases. Germline-derived CDR1 and CDR2 are SGHDN and FVKESK. The length of the CDR3 is 15 residues. The CDR3 spells CASSPLGPLSGELFF. CDR3 bases: TGTGCCAGCAGCCCATTAGGCCCACTATCCGGGGAGCTGTTTTTT.